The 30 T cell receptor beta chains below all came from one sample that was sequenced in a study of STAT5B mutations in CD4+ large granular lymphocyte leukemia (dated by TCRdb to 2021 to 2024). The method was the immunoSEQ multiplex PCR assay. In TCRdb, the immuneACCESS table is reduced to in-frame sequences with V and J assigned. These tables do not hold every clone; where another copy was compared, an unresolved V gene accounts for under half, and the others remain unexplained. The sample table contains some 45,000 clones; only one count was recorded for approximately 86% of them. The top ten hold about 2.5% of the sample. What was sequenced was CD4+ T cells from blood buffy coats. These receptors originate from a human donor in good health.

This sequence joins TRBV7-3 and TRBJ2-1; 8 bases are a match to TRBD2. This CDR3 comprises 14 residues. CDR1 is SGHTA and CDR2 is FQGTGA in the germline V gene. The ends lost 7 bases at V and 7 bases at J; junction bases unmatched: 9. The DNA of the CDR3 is TGTGCCAGCACCCCCGTGGCGGGGGGAAATGAGCAGTTCTTC. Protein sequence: CASTPVAGGNEQFF.

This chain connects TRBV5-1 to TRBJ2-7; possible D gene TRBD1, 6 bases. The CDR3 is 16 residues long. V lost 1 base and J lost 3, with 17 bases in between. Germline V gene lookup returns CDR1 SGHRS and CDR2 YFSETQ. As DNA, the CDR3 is TGCGCCAGCAGCTTGCCCCAGGGGACCACCCACTACGAGCAGTACTTC. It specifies CASSLPQGTTHYEQYF.

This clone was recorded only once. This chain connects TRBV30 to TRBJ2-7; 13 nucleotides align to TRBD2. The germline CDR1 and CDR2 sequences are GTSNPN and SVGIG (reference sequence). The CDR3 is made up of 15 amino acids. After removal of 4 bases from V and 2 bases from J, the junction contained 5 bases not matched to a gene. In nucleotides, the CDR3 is TGTGCCTGGACCCGGACTAGCGGGGGAACCTACGAGCAGTACTTC. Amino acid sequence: CAWTRTSGGTYEQYF. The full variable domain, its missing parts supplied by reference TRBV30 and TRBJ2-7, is SQTIHQWPATLVQPVGSPLSLECTVEGTSNPNLYWYRQAAGRGLQLLFYSVGIGQISSEVPQNLSASRPQDRQFILSSKKLLLSDSGFYLCAWTRTSGGTYEQYFGPGTRLTVT.

CDR3 region: CASSLVTGTGILDTQYF. Written as DNA, the CDR3 is TGCGCCAGCAGCTTGGTAACCGGGACAGGGATTCTAGATACGCAGTATTTT. The chain recombines TRBV5-1 with TRBJ2-3, with TRBD1 identical over 9 bases. V lost 0 bases to trimming and J lost 5 bases; unmatched junction nucleotides: 10. CDR1 and CDR2 (germline): SGHRS, YFSETQ. This CDR3 has 17 residues.

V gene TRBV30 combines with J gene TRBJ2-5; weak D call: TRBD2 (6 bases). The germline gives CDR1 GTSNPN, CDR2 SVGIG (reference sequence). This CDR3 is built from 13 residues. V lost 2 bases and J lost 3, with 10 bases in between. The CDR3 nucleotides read TGTGCCTGGAGTCCTCCTAGCGAAGAGACCCAGTACTTC. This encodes CAWSPPSEETQYF.

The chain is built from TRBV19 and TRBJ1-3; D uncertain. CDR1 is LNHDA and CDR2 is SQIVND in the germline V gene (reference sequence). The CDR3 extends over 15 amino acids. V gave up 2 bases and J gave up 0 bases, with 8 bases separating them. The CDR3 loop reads CASSIKGFSGNTIYF. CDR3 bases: TGTGCCAGTAGTATAAAGGGATTCTCTGGAAACACCATATATTTT.

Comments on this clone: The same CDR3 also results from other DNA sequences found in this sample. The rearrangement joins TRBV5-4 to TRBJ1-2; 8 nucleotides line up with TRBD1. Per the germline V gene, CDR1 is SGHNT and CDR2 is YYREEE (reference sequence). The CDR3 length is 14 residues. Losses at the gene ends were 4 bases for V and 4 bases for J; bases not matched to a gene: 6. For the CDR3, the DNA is TGTGCCAGCAGCCTGAAGGACAGGGCCTATGGCTACACCTTC. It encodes CASSLKDRAYGYTF.

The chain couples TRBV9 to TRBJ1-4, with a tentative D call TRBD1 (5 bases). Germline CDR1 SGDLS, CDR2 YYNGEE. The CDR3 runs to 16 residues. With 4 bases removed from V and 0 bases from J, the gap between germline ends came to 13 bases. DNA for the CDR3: TGTGCCAGCAGCTTCCGGGACGGATCAACTAATGAAAAACTGTTTTTT. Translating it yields CASSFRDGSTNEKLFF.

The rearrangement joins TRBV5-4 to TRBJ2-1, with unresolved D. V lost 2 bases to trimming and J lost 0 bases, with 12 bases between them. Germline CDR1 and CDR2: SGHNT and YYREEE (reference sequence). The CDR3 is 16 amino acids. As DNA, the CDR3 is TGTGCCAGCAGCTTTTATAAAATCCGCTCCTACAATGAGCAGTTCTTC. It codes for CASSFYKIRSYNEQFF.

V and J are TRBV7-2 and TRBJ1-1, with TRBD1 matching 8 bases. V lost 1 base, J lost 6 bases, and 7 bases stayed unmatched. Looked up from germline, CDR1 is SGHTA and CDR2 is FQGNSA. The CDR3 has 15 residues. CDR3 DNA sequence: TGTGCCAGCAGCTTAGTCAGGACAGGGAGGGCTGAAGCTTTCTTT. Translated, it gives CASSLVRTGRAEAFF.

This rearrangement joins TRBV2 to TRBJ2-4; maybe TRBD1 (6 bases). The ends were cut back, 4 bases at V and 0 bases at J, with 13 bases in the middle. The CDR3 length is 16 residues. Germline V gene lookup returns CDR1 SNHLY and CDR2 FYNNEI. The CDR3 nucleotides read TGTGCCAGCAGTGCTAACAGGGCTCTAGCCAAAAACATTCAGTACTTC. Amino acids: CASSANRALAKNIQYF. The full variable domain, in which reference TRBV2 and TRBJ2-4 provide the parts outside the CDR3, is EPEVTQTPSHQVTQMGQEVILRCVPISNHLYFYWYRQILGQKVEFLVSFYNNEISEKSEIFDDQFSVERPDGSNFTLKIRSTKLEDSAMYFCASSANRALAKNIQYFGAGTRLSVL.

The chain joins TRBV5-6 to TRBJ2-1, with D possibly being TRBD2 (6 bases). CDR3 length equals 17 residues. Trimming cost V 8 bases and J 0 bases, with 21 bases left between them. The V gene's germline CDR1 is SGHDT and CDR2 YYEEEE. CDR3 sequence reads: CARASRSRDHSYNEQFF. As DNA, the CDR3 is TGTGCCAGGGCTTCAAGATCGCGGGACCACTCCTACAATGAGCAGTTCTTC.

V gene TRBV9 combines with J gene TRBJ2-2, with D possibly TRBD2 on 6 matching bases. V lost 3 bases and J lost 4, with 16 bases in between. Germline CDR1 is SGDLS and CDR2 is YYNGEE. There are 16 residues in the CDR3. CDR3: CASSALTSLATGELFF. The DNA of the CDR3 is TGTGCCAGCAGCGCACTGACTAGTCTCGCCACCGGGGAGCTGTTTTTT.

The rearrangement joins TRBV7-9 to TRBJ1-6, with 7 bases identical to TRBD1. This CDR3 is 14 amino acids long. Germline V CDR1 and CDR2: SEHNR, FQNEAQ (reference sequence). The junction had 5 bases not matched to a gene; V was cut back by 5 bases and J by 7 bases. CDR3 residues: CASSPAGGNSPLHF. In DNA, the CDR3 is TGTGCCAGCAGCCCCGCAGGGGGGAATTCACCCCTCCACTTT.

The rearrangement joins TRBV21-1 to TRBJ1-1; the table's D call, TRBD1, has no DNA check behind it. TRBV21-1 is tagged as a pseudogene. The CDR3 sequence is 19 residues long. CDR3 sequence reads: CASSIGTGNDLGIGTEAFF. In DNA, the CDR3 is TGTGCCAGCAGCATAGGGACAGGGAATGATCTCGGCATCGGGACTGAAGCTTTCTTT.

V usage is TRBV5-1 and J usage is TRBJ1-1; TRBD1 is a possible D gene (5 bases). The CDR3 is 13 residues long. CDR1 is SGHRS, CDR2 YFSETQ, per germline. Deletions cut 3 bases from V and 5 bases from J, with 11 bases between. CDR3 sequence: CASSYPGGTEAFF. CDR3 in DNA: TGCGCCAGCAGCTACCCTGGGGGGACTGAAGCTTTCTTT.

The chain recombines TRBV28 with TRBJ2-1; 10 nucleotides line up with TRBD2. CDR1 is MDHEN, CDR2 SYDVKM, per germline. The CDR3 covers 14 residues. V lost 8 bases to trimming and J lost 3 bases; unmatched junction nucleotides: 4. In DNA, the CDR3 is TGTGCCAGCGGAACTAGCGGGGACTACAATGAGCAGTTCTTC. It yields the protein CASGTSGDYNEQFF.

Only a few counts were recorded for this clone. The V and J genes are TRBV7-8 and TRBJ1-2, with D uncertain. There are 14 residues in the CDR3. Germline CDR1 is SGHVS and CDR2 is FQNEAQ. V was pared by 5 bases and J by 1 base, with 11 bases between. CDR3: CASSVGGNNYGYTF. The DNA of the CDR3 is TGTGCCAGCAGCGTGGGCGGAAATAACTATGGCTACACCTTC.

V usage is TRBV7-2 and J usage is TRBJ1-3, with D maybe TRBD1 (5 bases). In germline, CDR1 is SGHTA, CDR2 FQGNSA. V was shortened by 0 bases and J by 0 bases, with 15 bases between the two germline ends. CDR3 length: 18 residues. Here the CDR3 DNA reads TGTGCCAGCAGCTTAGCTGGGGGGAGGGACTTCTCTGGAAACACCATATATTTT. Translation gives CASSLAGGRDFSGNTIYF.

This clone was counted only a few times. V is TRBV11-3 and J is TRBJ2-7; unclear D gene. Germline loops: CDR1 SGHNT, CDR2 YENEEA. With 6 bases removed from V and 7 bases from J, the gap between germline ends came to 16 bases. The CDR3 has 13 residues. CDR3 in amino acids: CASSSGPLAEQYF. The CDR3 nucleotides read TGTGCCAGCAGTTCAGGACCCCTCGCAGAGCAGTACTTC.

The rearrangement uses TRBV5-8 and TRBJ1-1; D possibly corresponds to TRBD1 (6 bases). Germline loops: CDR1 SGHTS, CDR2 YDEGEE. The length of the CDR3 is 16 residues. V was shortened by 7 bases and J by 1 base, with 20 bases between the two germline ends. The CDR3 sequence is CASPRGPADTNTEAFF. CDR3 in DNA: TGTGCCAGCCCGCGGGGGCCAGCAGATACGAACACTGAAGCTTTCTTT.

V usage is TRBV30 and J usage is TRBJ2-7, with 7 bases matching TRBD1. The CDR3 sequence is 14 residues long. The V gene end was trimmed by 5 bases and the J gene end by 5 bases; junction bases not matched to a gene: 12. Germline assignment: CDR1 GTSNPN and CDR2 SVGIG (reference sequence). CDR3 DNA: TGTGCCTGGGGGCCAGGGGGTAGATTAGACGAGCAGTACTTC. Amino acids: CAWGPGGRLDEQYF. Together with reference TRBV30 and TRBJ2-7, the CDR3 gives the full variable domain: SQTIHQWPATLVQPVGSPLSLECTVEGTSNPNLYWYRQAAGRGLQLLFYSVGIGQISSEVPQNLSASRPQDRQFILSSKKLLLSDSGFYLCAWGPGGRLDEQYFGPGTRLTVT.

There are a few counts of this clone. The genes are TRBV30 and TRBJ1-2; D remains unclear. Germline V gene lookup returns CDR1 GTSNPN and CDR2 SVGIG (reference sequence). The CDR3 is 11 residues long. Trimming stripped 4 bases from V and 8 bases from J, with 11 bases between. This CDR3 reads CAWTIGAGYTF. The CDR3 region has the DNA TGTGCCTGGACTATCGGAGCGGGCTACACCTTC.

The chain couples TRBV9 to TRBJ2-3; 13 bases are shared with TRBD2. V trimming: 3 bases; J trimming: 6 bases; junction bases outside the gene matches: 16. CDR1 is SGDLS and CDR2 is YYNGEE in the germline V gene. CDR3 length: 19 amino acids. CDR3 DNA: TGTGCCAGCAGCGCGAGGGAAGGGACTAGCGGGGATCAGGGGGATACGCAGTATTTT. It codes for CASSAREGTSGDQGDTQYF.

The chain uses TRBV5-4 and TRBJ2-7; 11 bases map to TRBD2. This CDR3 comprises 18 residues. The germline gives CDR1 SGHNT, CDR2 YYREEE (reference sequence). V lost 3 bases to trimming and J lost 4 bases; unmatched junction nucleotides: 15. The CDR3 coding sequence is TGTGCCAGCAGCTCCAGGACAGGTTTGACTAGCGGGATGTACGAGCAGTACTTC. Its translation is CASSSRTGLTSGMYEQYF.

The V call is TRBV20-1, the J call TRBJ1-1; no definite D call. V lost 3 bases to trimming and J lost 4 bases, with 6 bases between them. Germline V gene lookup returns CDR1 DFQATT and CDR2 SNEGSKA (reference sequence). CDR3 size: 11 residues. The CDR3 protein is CSASDRTEAFF. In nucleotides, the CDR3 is TGCAGTGCTAGTGACCGCACTGAAGCTTTCTTT.

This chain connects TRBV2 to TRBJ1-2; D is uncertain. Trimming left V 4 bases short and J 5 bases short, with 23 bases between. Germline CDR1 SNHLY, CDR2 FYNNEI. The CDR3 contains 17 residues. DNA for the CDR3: TGTGCCAGCAGTGGGGTGGCCAGTCAACAGAGGAGGTATGGCTACACCTTC. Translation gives CASSGVASQQRRYGYTF.

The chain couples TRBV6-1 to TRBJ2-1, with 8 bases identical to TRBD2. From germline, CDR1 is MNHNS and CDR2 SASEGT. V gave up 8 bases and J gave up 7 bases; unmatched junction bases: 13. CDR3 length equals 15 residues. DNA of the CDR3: TGTGCCAGCTATACCGGGACTAGTATTGGGAATGAGCAGTTCTTC. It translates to CASYTGTSIGNEQFF.

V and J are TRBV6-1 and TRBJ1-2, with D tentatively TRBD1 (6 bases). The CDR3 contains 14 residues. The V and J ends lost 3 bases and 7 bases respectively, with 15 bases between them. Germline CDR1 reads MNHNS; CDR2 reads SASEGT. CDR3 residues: CASSEGLGGSGYTF. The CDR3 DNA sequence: TGTGCCAGCAGTGAGGGTCTCGGGGGCTCTGGCTACACCTTC.

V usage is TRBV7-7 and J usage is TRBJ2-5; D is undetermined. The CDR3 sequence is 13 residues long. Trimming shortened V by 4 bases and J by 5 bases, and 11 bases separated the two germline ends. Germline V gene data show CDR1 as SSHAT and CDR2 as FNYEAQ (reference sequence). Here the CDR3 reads CASSSELTETQYF. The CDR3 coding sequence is TGTGCCAGCAGCTCCGAACTTACGGAGACCCAGTACTTC.